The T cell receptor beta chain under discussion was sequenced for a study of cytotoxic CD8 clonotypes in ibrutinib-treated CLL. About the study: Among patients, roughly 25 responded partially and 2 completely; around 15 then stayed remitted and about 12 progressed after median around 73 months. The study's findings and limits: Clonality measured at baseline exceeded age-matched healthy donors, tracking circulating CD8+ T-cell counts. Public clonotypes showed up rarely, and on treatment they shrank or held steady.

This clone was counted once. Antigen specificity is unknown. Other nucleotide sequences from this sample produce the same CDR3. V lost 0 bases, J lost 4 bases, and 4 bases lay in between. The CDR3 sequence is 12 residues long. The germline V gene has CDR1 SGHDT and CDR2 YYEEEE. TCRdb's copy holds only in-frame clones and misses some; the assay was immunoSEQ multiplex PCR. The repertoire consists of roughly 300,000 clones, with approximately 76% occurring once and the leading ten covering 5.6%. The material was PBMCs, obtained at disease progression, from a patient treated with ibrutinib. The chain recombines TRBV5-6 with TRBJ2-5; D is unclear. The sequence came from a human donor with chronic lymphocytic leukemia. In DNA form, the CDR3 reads TGTGCCAGCAGCTTGGTCAGAGAGACCCAGTACTTC. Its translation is CASSLVRETQYF.